These 13 T cell receptor beta chains originate from one sample sequenced in a study of T cell changes during pregnancy in multiple sclerosis (dated by TCRdb to between 2018 and 2021). The library came from the immunoSEQ multiplex PCR assay. TCRdb took this table from immuneACCESS and kept in-frame rearrangements with V and J called. Such tables lack part of the clones; where checked against another copy, unresolved V genes explain under half of the gap, and the rest is unexplained. Here the sample has over 60,000 clones; roughly 87% occur a single time. Clones ranked in the top ten supply about 2.3% of the sample. This sample comprised peripheral blood, obtained in the first trimester of pregnancy. The receptors originated from a female donor with multiple sclerosis, enrolled in a pregnancy study.

Only one count was recorded for this clone. The chain has TRBV7-2 and TRBJ1-2; D not resolved. The CDR3 loop spans 13 amino acids. Germline CDR1 is SGHTA and CDR2 is FQGNSA. Trimming stripped 3 bases from V and 4 bases from J, with 9 bases between. CDR3 DNA: TGTGCCAGCAGCTTTCCAGATCCCTATGGCTACACCTTC. Translating it yields CASSFPDPYGYTF.

CDR3 sequence: CASSSSSYESYEQYF. CDR3 nucleotide sequence: TGTGCCAGCAGCTCATCTTCATATGAGTCCTACGAGCAGTACTTC. This chain uses TRBV7-9 with TRBJ2-7; D remains unclear. V was shortened by 4 bases and J by 1 base, with 14 bases between the two germline ends. The CDR3 has 15 amino acids. Germline V gene data show CDR1 as SEHNR and CDR2 as FQNEAQ (reference sequence).

This sequence joins TRBV2 and TRBJ1-1; D is undetermined. Germline V gene sequence: CDR1 SNHLY, CDR2 FYNNEI. With 1 base removed from V and 11 bases from J, the gap between germline ends came to 14 bases. CDR3 length equals 13 residues. The CDR3 sequence: CASSEGLYLKAFF. The DNA of the CDR3 is TGTGCCAGCAGTGAAGGACTCTATCTTAAGGCTTTCTTT. The full variable domain, completed using reference TRBV2 and TRBJ1-1, is EPEVTQTPSHQVTQMGQEVILRCVPISNHLYFYWYRQILGQKVEFLVSFYNNEISEKSEIFDDQFSVERPDGSNFTLKIRSTKLEDSAMYFCASSEGLYLKAFFGQGTRLTVV.

This chain connects TRBV6-5 to TRBJ2-5, with D tentatively TRBD2 (7 bases). CDR1 MNHEY and CDR2 SVGAGI come from the germline V gene. Trimming cost V 5 bases and J 5 bases, with 18 bases left between them. This CDR3 has 15 amino acids. CDR3 residues: CASSTRRGARETQYF. In DNA form, the CDR3 reads TGTGCCAGCAGTACCCGTCGGGGGGCACGGGAGACCCAGTACTTC.

This clone was seen more than once but under ten times. The gene calls are TRBV7-9 and TRBJ2-1; 7 positions match TRBD2. Germline values: CDR1 SEHNR, CDR2 FQNEAQ (reference sequence). Losses at the gene ends were 6 bases for V and 8 bases for J; bases not matched to a gene: 16. There are 16 residues in the CDR3. The CDR3 sequence: CASSSEGGSIAYEQFF. CDR3 nucleotide sequence: TGTGCCAGCAGTTCCGAGGGCGGGAGCATTGCCTATGAGCAGTTCTTC. Variable domain in full (rest from reference TRBV7-9 and TRBJ2-1): DTGVSQNPRHKITKRGQNVTFRCDPISEHNRLYWYRQTLGQGPEFLTYFQNEAQLEKSRLLSDRFSAERPKGSFSTLEIQRTEQGDSAMYLCASSSEGGSIAYEQFFGPGTRLTVL.

This chain uses TRBV11-2 with TRBJ2-1; 7 positions match TRBD1. The length of the CDR3 is 13 residues. Trimming took 1 base from V and 6 from J; bases not matched to a gene: 0. Germline CDR1 and CDR2: SGHAT and FQNNGV. The CDR3: CASSLAGGNEQFF. The CDR3 nucleotides read TGTGCCAGCAGCTTAGCAGGGGGCAATGAGCAGTTCTTC.

This clone appeared a single time. The chain has TRBV6-1 and TRBJ2-2; possibly TRBD1 for D (6 bases). Trimming took off 6 bases at V and 0 bases at J, with 8 bases between the two ends. The CDR3 is made up of 14 amino acids. CDR1 and CDR2 (germline): MNHNS, SASEGT. CDR3 residues: CASRTGANTGELFF. The DNA of the CDR3 is TGTGCCAGCAGGACAGGCGCGAACACCGGGGAGCTGTTTTTT.

The rearrangement uses TRBV19 and TRBJ2-2; D is unclear. V was pared by 1 base and J by 4 bases, with 7 bases between. CDR1 is LNHDA, CDR2 SQIVND, per germline (reference sequence). This CDR3 region has 14 residues. CDR3 amino acids: CASSIVRFTGELFF. CDR3 DNA: TGTGCCAGTAGTATAGTGCGGTTCACCGGGGAGCTGTTTTTT.

The chain combines TRBV7-9 with TRBJ1-2; D is possibly TRBD1 (6 bases). The CDR3 is made up of 13 amino acids. Germline CDR1 and CDR2: SEHNR and FQNEAQ (reference sequence). V lost 5 bases, J lost 2 bases, and 9 bases lay in between. The CDR3 loop is CASSPRGNYGYTF. DNA for the CDR3: TGTGCCAGCAGCCCCAGGGGAAACTATGGCTACACCTTC. The whole variable domain, filled in from reference TRBV7-9 and TRBJ1-2, reads DTGVSQNPRHKITKRGQNVTFRCDPISEHNRLYWYRQTLGQGPEFLTYFQNEAQLEKSRLLSDRFSAERPKGSFSTLEIQRTEQGDSAMYLCASSPRGNYGYTFGSGTRLTVV.

The chain carries TRBV5-4 and TRBJ2-7; D gene ambiguous. CDR3 length equals 13 residues. Germline V gene sequence: CDR1 SGHNT, CDR2 YYREEE (reference sequence). Trimming shortened V by 0 bases and J by 6 bases, and 10 bases separated the two germline ends. CDR3 sequence: CASSLAHRAEQYF. In DNA form, the CDR3 reads TGTGCCAGCAGCTTGGCCCACAGAGCCGAGCAGTACTTC. Complete variable domain (other parts from reference TRBV5-4 and TRBJ2-7): ETGVTQSPTHLIKTRGQQVTLRCSSQSGHNTVSWYQQALGQGPQFIFQYYREEENGRGNFPPRFSGLQFPNYSSELNVNALELDDSALYLCASSLAHRAEQYFGPGTRLTVT.

This rearrangement joins TRBV5-4 to TRBJ2-6; D not certain. Germline V gene data show CDR1 as SGHNT and CDR2 as YYREEE (reference sequence). Trimming cost V 1 base and J 2 bases, with 16 bases left between them. The CDR3 length is 18 residues. This chain's CDR3 is CASSLSIGPLAGANVLTF. CDR3 DNA: TGTGCCAGCAGCTTGTCAATCGGTCCATTGGCTGGGGCCAACGTCCTGACTTTC.

The chain carries TRBV12-5 and TRBJ1-2, with D possibly TRBD1 on 5 matching bases. Trimming took off 1 base at V and 1 base at J, with 13 bases between the two ends. From germline, CDR1 is LGHNT and CDR2 FRNRAP. The CDR3 is made up of 16 amino acids. CDR3 in DNA: TGTGCTAGTGGTTTGGGGACACCTTACCGTAACTATGGCTACACCTTC. This encodes CASGLGTPYRNYGYTF.

V usage is TRBV5-4 and J usage is TRBJ2-1; 12 positions match TRBD2. Trimming cost V 4 bases and J 7 bases; bases outside gene matches: 6. The CDR3 sequence is 15 residues long. Germline-derived CDR1 and CDR2 are SGHNT and YYREEE (reference sequence). The CDR3 nucleotides read TGTGCCAGCAGCGCCCCGGGACTAGCGGGTAATGAGCAGTTCTTC. Translation gives CASSAPGLAGNEQFF.